This T cell receptor (beta chain) stems from a study of identical twins (dated by TCRdb to between 2015 and 2016). About the investigation overall: To test whether fetal clonotypes persist, this study deep-sequenced TCR alpha and beta repertoires from monozygotic twins, from unrelated adults of various ages, and from cord blood. To rule out contamination, replicate twin experiments were performed at different times with different library preparation protocols. Overall results and qualifications from the work: Excess twin sharing in beta out-of-frame sequences was weaker because fewer shared sequences lowered the signal-to-noise ratio. Zero-insertion analyses could be partly confounded by invariant T cells such as MAIT and iNKT, though diverse VJ usage argued against such confounding for most clonotypes. Abundant cord blood beta clonotypes had fewer insertions, young adult naive repertoires showed a similar but weaker trend, and memory repertoires showed no such trend. Because the same donors could not be followed over many years, conclusions were based on cross-sectional statistical analysis. Out-of-frame TCR alpha sharing in monozygotic twins was systematically underestimated by recombination models, whereas sharing between unrelated individuals was in agreement with the recombination models. Compared with coincidental sharing between unrelated individuals, an excess of low generation-probability sequences was observed among out-of-frame TCR alpha sequences shared between twins.

To note about this clonotype: The antigen this receptor binds is unknown. There are no base qualities to consult, and no much larger clone falls within one base.

Every donor in the study was a healthy Caucasian. Three pairs of female monozygotic twins, all aged roughly 18 to 29 years, were included in the twin cohort. RNA for TCR libraries was isolated from peripheral blood mononuclear cells. Libraries were constructed by 5' RACE. For sequencing, an Illumina HiSeq 2000 was employed. A universal primer binding site was introduced by template switching, and a unique molecular identifier was present in the final cDNA, enabling accurate counting of TCR cDNA molecules. Specific primers in the conserved constant-segment region were used to synthesize first-strand cDNA for TCR alpha and beta chains. To control for contamination, every cDNA library carried two barcodes: a SMART-Mk sample barcode plus Illumina barcodes. TruSeq adapter sequences, together with Illumina sample barcodes, were added in two successive PCR steps. Sequencing of the TCR alpha and beta cDNA libraries was done on the Illumina HiSeq platform using custom primers. Under the source paper's analysis protocol: Raw reads were processed with MiGEC to extract unique molecular identifiers, and MiXCR was used to determine CDR3 positions. For each individual, recombination models were inferred using an EM algorithm with the repgenHMM and IGoR tools. Shared clonotypes were analyzed with the tcR package in R, and sharing was normalized by the product of cloneset sizes. To study raw recombination free of thymic and clonal selection effects, out-of-frame nonproductive sequences were analyzed. TCRdb passed the public sequencing reads through fastp at Q25 and MiXCR, retaining productive beta sequences. Each CDR3 protein gets just one entry, which takes the most common genes and DNA from the rows behind it. These V and J calls originate from TCRdb's pipeline instead of the authors' own analysis. The sample table holds under 900,000 distinct CDR3 sequences, of which approximately 13% were seen once. The top ten hold around 1.5% of the sample.

From the cysteine up to the phenylalanine, the CDR3 has a length of 15 residues. The sequence is cut down to CDR3 DNA, 45 bases in frame from base 1. CDR1 and CDR2, looked up from the germline V gene (reference sequence), are DFQATT and SNEGSKA. The junction shows trimming of 0 bases on V and 0 bases on J, plus 9 bases between the germline ends. This sample also appeared in a second study, on yellow fever vaccine responses in identical twins. As the second study states: According to the authors, the vaccine-induced T cell response in identical twins seemed to be partly convergent and partly specific to each individual. In the study, vaccine-responding T cell clones were precisely tracked in identical twins.

This TCR came from a woman aged 18-29 years in good health. Specimen: PBMCs. The chain is made from TRBV20-1 and TRBJ1-5, with the D gene uncertain. CDR3 reads: CSARDFGLSNQPQHF. The sequenced DNA is TGCAGTGCTAGAGATTTTGGACTTAGCAATCAGCCCCAGCATTTT.